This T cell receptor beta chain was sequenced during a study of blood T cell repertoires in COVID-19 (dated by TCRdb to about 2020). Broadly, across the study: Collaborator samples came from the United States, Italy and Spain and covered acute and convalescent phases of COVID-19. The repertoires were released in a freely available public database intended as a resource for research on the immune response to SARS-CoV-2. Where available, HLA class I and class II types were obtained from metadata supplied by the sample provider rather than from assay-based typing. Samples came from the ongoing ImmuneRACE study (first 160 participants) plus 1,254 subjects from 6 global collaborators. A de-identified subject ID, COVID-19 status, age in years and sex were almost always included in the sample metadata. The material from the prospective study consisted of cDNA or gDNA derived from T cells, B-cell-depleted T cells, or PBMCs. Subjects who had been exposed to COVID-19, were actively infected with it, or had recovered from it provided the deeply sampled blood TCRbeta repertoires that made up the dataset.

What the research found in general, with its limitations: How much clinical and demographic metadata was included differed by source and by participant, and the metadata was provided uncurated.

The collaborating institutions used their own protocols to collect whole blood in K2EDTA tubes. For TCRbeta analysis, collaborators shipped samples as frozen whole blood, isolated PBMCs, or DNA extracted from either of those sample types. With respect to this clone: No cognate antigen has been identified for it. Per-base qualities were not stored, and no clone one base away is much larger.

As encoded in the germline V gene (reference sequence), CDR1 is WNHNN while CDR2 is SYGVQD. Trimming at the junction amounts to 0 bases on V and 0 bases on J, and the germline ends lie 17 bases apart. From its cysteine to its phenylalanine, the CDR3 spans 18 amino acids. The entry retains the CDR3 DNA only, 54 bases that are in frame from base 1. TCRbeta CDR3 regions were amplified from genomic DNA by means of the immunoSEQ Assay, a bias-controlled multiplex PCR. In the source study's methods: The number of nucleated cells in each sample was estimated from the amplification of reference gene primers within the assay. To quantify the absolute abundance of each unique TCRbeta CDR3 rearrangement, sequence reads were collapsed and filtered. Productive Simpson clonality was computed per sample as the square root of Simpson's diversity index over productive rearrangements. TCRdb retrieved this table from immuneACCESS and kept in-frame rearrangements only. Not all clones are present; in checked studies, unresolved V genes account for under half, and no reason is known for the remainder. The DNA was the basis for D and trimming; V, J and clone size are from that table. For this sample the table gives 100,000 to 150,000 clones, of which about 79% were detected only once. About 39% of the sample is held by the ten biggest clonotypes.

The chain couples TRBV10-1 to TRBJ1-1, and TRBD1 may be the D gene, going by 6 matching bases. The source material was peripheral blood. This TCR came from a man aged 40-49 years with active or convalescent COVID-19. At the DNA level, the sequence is TGCGCCAGCAGTGAGTCGCCAGGGAGGGGGACTTTGAACACTGAAGCTTTCTTT. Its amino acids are CASSESPGRGTLNTEAFF.